This T cell receptor (beta chain) was profiled in a study of human T cells and chemical hapten exposure. TCRdb fed the RACE reads into MiXCR, producing one record per CDR3 protein. The sample carries about 76,000 distinct CDR3 sequences, 10% to 15% recorded once. Germline V gene sequence: CDR1 MNHNS, CDR2 SASEGT. The V gene lost 3 bases and the J gene lost 0 bases, with 8 bases spanning the gap. This CDR3 spans 15 amino acids. The sample's time point: patch test 3, about 24 weeks after DPC sensitization. Treatment specified: therapeutic diphenylcyclopropenone sensitization with weekly scalp DPC. The source material was whole blood, sampled in connection with sensitization to the hapten diphenylcyclopropenone (DPC). The source is a woman in her forties or fifties with alopecia areata. Some clones in this sample may be carry-over from other donors' samples. The chain employs TRBV6-1 and TRBJ1-4; D not certain. CDR3 residues: CASSDGSATNEKLFF. The CDR3 nucleotides read TGTGCCAGCAGTGATGGGAGTGCAACTAATGAAAAACTGTTTTTT.